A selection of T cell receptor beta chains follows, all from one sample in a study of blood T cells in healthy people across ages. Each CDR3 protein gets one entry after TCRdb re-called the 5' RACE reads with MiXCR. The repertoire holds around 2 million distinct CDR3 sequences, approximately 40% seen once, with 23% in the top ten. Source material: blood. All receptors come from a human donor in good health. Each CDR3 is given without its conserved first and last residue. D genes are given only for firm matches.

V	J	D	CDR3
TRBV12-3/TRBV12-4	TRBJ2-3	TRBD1	ASSPYRGTSTDTQY
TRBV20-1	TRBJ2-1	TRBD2	SARDLSAGGNEQF
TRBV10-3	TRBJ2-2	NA	AISGSSITGELF
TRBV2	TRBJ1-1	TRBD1	ASSEAHPWTGNTEAF
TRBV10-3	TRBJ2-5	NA	AISDTEETQY
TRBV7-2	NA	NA	ASSPRSPETQY
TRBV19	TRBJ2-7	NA	ASSEGLSPLREQY
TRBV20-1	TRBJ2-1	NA	SADPARGSYNEQF
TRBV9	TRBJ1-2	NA	ASSADGSYT
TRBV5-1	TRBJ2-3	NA	ASSWGLPEDTQY
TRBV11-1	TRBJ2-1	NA	ASSRSQGTYNEQF
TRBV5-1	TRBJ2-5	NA	ASSPRTVNARETQY
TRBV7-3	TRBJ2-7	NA	ASSYGHSPPYEQY
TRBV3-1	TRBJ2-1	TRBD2	ASSQYGSGGTNEQF
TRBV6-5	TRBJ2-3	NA	ASSYDHFLTDTQY
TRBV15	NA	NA	ATSRDKTVGYEQY
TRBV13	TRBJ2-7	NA	ASSLGPEGGSYEQY
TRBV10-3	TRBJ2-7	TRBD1	AISSPGTGPSEQY
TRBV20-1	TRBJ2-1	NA	SAGDSEQF
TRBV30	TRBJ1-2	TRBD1	AWSRGTGYGYT
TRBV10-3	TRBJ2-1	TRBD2	AISGTSGGALNEQF
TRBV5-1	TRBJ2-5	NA	ASRHDRDLETQY
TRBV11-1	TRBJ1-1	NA	ASSRNRGSNEAF
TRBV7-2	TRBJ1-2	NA	ASSFLTVGLRINYGYT
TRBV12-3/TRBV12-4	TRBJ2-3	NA	ASSFWGDTQY
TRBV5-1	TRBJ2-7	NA	ASSFSGNSYEQY
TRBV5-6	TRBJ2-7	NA	ASSPPTGPYEQY
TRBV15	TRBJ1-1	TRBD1	ATSRALGEGARNTEAF
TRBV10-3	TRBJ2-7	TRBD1	AITGTGDEQY
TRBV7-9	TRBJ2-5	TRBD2	ASSLGSAGGQETQY
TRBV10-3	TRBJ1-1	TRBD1	AISEPGTGVSAF
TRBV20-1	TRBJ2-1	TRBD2	SAPQTSRGGLNEQF
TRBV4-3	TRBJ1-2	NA	ANSPRGSETLNYGYT
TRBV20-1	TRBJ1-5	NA	SACQWGVIMGQPQH
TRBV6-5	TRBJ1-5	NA	ASSYSINQPQH
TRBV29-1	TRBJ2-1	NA	SGTGPNRNEQF
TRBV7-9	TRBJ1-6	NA	ASSLTWAAASSTNSPLH
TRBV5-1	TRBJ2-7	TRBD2	ASSLGLAGDPSYEQY
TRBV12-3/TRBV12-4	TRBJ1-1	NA	ASRRAPNLNTEAF
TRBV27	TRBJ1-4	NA	ASINTRGKLF
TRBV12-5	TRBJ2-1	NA	ASGSRLSSRNEQF
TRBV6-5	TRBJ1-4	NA	ASSDSTTNEKLF
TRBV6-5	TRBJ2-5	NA	ASSYSIAKGTLY